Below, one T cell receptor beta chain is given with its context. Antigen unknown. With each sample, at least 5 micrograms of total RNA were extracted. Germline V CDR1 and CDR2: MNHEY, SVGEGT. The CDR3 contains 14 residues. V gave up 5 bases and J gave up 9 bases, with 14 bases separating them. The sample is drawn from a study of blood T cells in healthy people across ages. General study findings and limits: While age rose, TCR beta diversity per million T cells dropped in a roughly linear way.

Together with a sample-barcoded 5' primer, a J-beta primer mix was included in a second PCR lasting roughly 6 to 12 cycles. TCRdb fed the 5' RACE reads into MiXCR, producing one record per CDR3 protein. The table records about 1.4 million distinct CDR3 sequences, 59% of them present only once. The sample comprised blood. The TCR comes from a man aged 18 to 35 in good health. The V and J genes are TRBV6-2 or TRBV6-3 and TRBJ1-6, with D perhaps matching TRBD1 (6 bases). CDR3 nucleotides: TGTGCCAGCAGTGTGAGGGGGTCTGGTTCACCCCTCCACTTT. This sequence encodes CASSVRGSGSPLHF.